These 9 T cell receptor beta chains were all obtained from the same sample, sequenced in a study of radiotherapy plus CTLA-4 blockade in lung cancer. Here immunoSEQ multiplex PCR was the method, and the copy in TCRdb shows in-frame clones only, minus some. The profile shows around 120,000 clones, 78% of them singletons. Sample: peripheral blood, taken from a patient treated with radiotherapy plus ipilimumab. The receptor set was obtained from a human donor with non-small cell lung cancer who had a partial response to radiotherapy plus ipilimumab.

The chain uses TRBV6-6 and TRBJ2-3; D may be TRBD2 (6 bases). Germline assignment: CDR1 MNHNY and CDR2 SVGAGI (reference sequence). The CDR3 covers 16 residues. Trimming pared 2 bases from V and 0 bases from J, leaving 12 bases between. The CDR3 sequence: CASSYPGGSSTDTQYF. The CDR3 region has the DNA TGTGCCAGCAGTTACCCCGGGGGTTCTAGCACAGATACGCAGTATTTT.

This clone was counted only a few times. The chain is built from TRBV5-1 and TRBJ2-7; D not resolved. Germline assignment: CDR1 SGHRS and CDR2 YFSETQ. The CDR3 covers 12 residues. Trimming left V 4 bases short and J 3 bases short, with 8 bases between. The CDR3 loop reads CASSGPYYEQYF. The CDR3 DNA reads TGCGCCAGCAGCGGGCCCTACTACGAGCAGTACTTC.

V and J are TRBV28 and TRBJ2-1; TRBD2 matches at 9 bases. Germline values: CDR1 MDHEN, CDR2 SYDVKM. V dropped 7 bases and J dropped 11; count of bases not matched to a gene: 12. The CDR3 has 14 residues. The CDR3 is CASIEGLAGNKQFF. The CDR3 nucleotides read TGTGCCAGCATTGAAGGTCTAGCGGGAAATAAGCAGTTCTTC.

Details on this clone: Mismatch with germline at one junction end may stem from a read error. This chain joins TRBV30 and TRBJ1-2; maybe TRBD1 (6 bases). The CDR3 sequence is 14 residues long. Per the germline V gene, CDR1 is GTSNPN and CDR2 is SVGIG (reference sequence). CDR3 amino acids: CAWGVQGKIYGYTF. In DNA, the CDR3 is TGTGCCTGGGGTGTTCAGGGGAAGATCTATGGCTACACCTTC.

V is TRBV29-1 and J is TRBJ1-1; D possibly corresponds to TRBD1 (5 bases). Trimming removed 6 bases at V and 6 bases at J, with 11 bases between. CDR3 length: 11 residues. CDR1 SQVTM and CDR2 ANQGSEA come from the germline V gene. The CDR3 nucleotides are TGCAGCGTCGGGGGGACGCCTGAAGCTTTCTTT. This sequence encodes CSVGGTPEAFF.

This chain links TRBV1 with TRBJ2-2; the table's D call, TRBD1, was not checked against the DNA. TRBV1 is a pseudogene. The CDR3 runs to 19 residues. The CDR3 coding sequence is TGCACCAGCAGCCAAGATCTAGTCAGGGAAAGGCCGAACACCGGGGAGCTGTTTTTT. Translating gives CTSSQDLVRERPNTGELFF.

The chain employs TRBV5-1 and TRBJ2-7, with a weak D call TRBD1 (6 bases). CDR3 length: 14 residues. Germline CDR1 is SGHRS and CDR2 is YFSETQ. The ends were cut back, 1 base at V and 10 bases at J, with 18 bases in the middle. The CDR3 region has the DNA TGCGCCAGCAGCTTGTCACCCCAGCAGGGGCACCAGTACTTC. This codes for CASSLSPQQGHQYF. Full variable domain (missing parts from reference TRBV5-1 and TRBJ2-7): KAGVTQTPRYLIKTRGQQVTLSCSPISGHRSVSWYQQTPGQGLQFLFEYFSETQRNKGNFPGRFSGRQFSNSRSEMNVSTLELGDSALYLCASSLSPQQGHQYFGPGTRLTVT.

CDR3 loop: CASSLERPGMSEKLFF. The CDR3 bases are TGTGCCAGCAGCTTAGAGCGTCCAGGGATGAGTGAAAAACTGTTTTTT. J is TRBJ1-4 and V is TRBV7-2; a possible D gene is TRBD1 (5 bases). V lost 1 base and J 7 bases, leaving 16 bases between the germline ends. The CDR3 spans 16 residues. Germline V gives CDR1 SGHTA, CDR2 FQGNSA.

This chain links TRBV19 with TRBJ2-1, with TRBD2 matching over 10 bases. The CDR3 length is 15 residues. Germline CDR1 reads LNHDA; CDR2 reads SQIVND (reference sequence). V lost 3 bases and J lost 8; bases outside the gene matches: 7. CDR3 sequence: CASSISGRVGDEQFF. For the CDR3, the DNA is TGTGCCAGTAGTATCAGCGGGAGGGTCGGCGATGAGCAGTTCTTC.